Listed below are T cell receptor beta chains from one sample, sequenced in a study of blood T cell repertoires in COVID-19. Profiling relied on immunoSEQ multiplex PCR, and the TCRdb table lists in-frame clones only, not all of them. Of fewer than 300,000 clones in the sample, approximately 78% were seen once. The sequencing input was PBMCs or T cells enriched from blood (not recorded which). The receptors come from a man aged 40-49 years who had been exposed to COVID-19. CDR3s include the opening cysteine and the closing phenylalanine or tryptophan.

j_gene	v_gene	CDR3aa
TRBJ2-7	TRBV27	CASSLSGLSGEQYF
TRBJ1-5	TRBV6-1	CASSDSDRRGQPQHF
TRBJ2-1	TRBV19	CASSPGFGGNEQFF
TRBJ1-5	TRBV19	CASRPMTLGARDQPQHF
TRBJ1-5	TRBV5-1	CASSLDREGQPQHF
TRBJ1-1	TRBV14	CASSPMHRGQGTEAFF
TRBJ1-3	TRBV5-4	CASSPDPGPGNTIYF
TRBJ2-7	TRBV19	CASSMELADPTYEQYF
TRBJ2-7	TRBV4-2	CASSHFGSSYEQYF
TRBJ2-2	TRBV27	CASRGQGFGELFF
TRBJ1-3	TRBV27	CASSFNSGNTIYF
TRBJ1-2	TRBV4-2	CASSQGTGGFDGYTF
TRBJ2-3	TRBV18	CASSPGGRPPDTQYF
TRBJ1-2	TRBV4-2	CASGQGGGYGYTF
TRBJ2-1	TRBV30	CAWREGGTGPYNEQFF
TRBJ1-4	TRBV11-2	CASSEGIRKLFF
TRBJ2-1	TRBV5-4	CASSSYGSYEQFF
TRBJ2-2	TRBV24-1	CATSDPSRTYTGELFF
TRBJ2-1	TRBV19	CASSILGPSGVSSYNEQFF
TRBJ2-3	TRBV27	CASSLGTLGDTQYF
TRBJ2-7	TRBV10-3	CAISLADSYEQYF
TRBJ2-4	TRBV5-1	CASSLYWGQNIQYF
TRBJ2-4	TRBV7-8	CASSLGQANIQYF
TRBJ2-5	TRBV5-1	CASTTGDFGTQYF
TRBJ2-5	TRBV6-5	CASSPGQGKETQYF
TRBJ2-2	TRBV5-1	CASSFEGSPNTGELFF
TRBJ2-1	TRBV19	CASSILAGGRGEQFF
TRBJ1-1	TRBV12-2	CASRLVTSSSEAFF
TRBJ2-7	TRBV18	CASSPGTVTYEQYF
TRBJ1-4	TRBV27	CASSPAGQGASFYSFTNEKLFF
TRBJ1-1	TRBV7-8	CASSFGRGFGTEAFF
TRBJ1-3	TRBV28	CATQGSLIGNTIYF
TRBJ2-2	TRBV7-3	CASSQEGHTGELFF
TRBJ2-3	TRBV9	CASSVARQGADTQYF
TRBJ2-2	TRBV6-5	CASSYPASGSAGELFF
TRBJ1-1	TRBV28	CASSTSPRNTEAFF
TRBJ1-2	TRBV11-2	CASSTSTGHLYGYTF
TRBJ1-6	TRBV2	CASSTGQRSPLHF
TRBJ2-1	TRBV7-2	CASSLGNIGAYVEQFF
TRBJ2-5	TRBV4-1	CASSRGETQYF
TRBJ1-4	TRBV30	CAWSRGLSNEKLFF
TRBJ2-7	TRBV5-1	CASSRGAAHSYEQYF
TRBJ1-2	TRBV30	CARDQGLTYGYTF
TRBJ1-2	TRBV5-1	CASHNYGYTF
TRBJ2-1	TRBV6-4	CASSGLPRQGAYGEQFF
TRBJ2-7	TRBV9	CASSVGGTFSYEQYF
TRBJ1-1	TRBV30	CAGWTGKNTEAFF
TRBJ2-2	TRBV10-1	CASSSGLAGNTGELFF
TRBJ1-6	TRBV6-5	CASRGQGFGSPLHF
TRBJ1-3	TRBV27	CASRRDRVGNTIYF
TRBJ2-1	TRBV12-5	CASGLVNFYNEQFF
TRBJ2-7	TRBV5-4	CASSLGGGDYEQYF
TRBJ2-1	TRBV7-8	CASSLRSLAGLDEQFF
TRBJ1-5	TRBV2	CASTYRGVGGPQHF
TRBJ1-6	TRBV4-1	CASSQADMGSPLHF
TRBJ2-1	TRBV7-3	CASSPSVPDEQFF
TRBJ2-5	TRBV9	CASSLRQGQETQYF
TRBJ1-2	TRBV2	CASSEAWGQGVFTVYGYTF
TRBJ2-5	TRBV10-3	CAISESAEPRTQYF
TRBJ2-2	TRBV7-3	CASSWDGSGTGELFF